This note documents a single T cell receptor (beta chain) sequence. This entry is derived from a study of technical replicates of blood from a few donors. Looked up from germline, CDR1 is SGHVS and CDR2 is FQNEAQ. The CDR3 has 15 residues. V shed 1 base and J shed 3 bases, with 7 bases lying between them. Some clones are missing from TCRdb's copy, which holds only in-frame ones; the method was immunoSEQ multiplex PCR. The sample consists of about 73,000 clones, around nine tenths of them appearing once. The chain links TRBV7-8 to TRBJ1-6, with a possible D match to TRBD1 (6 bases). This clonotype was sampled from a human donor in good health. Some clones in this sample may be carry-over from other donors' samples. The sample comprised PBMCs. The CDR3 spells CASSLVDSYNSPLHF. CDR3 in DNA: TGTGCCAGCAGCTTAGTGGACAGCTATAATTCACCCCTCCACTTT.